This T cell receptor (beta chain) comes out of a study of T cells in localized non-small cell lung cancer (dated by TCRdb to 2018 to 2021). About the study as a whole: T cell repertoires of 236 early-stage NSCLC patients were analyzed, with tumors being compared against uninvolved tumor-adjacent lungs. The cohort was made up of approximately 250 treatment-naive NSCLC patients whose localized lung tumors had been resected. Of the NSCLC patients, 129 were male and 107 were female, and the mean age was approximately 66 years. What the work shows at the level of the full study, not this receptor alone: A median of approximately 50 of the top 100 tumor clones turned up in the paired uninvolved adjacent lung, and about 28 of those clones also ranked among the top 100 of that same adjacent lung. Longer overall survival was associated with higher blood T cell density, whereas shorter survival was associated with higher adjacent-lung clonality. Multi-region tumor sequencing was not performed, so intratumor heterogeneity could not be excluded. Because the study design was exploratory, TCR variables were selected using unadjusted p-values without false-discovery rate correction. Uninvolved tumor-adjacent lung showed the highest T cell clonality, higher than tumor, which suggests more focused antigenic responses in the adjacent lung.

The immunoSEQ Assay was used to sequence TCR beta CDR3 regions from DNA. Per the original workflow: T cell density was computed as TCR beta template counts normalized to usable DNA estimated by amplifying housekeeping genes. Richness was estimated with the preseqR package, extrapolating to 400,000 templates for PBMC samples and 120,000 templates for tissue samples. Clonality was calculated as one minus Pielou's evenness. To identify tissue-enriched TCRs, differential abundance testing was run on productive amino-acid clonotypes with a minimum total count of 5 and an alpha of 0.1. The Jaccard Index and the Morisita Overlap Index were used to quantify repertoire overlap between compartments. GLIPH clustered TCR beta CDR3s with public tetramer-defined viral CDR3s; viral motifs required at least three viral sequences plus V-gene enrichment. TCRdb carries this immuneACCESS record with in-frame sequences only. Its versions omit some clonotypes, under half of them owing to an unresolved V gene in the studies checked, with the rest unexplained. V, J and clone size reflect that table, while D and trimming were determined from the DNA. The sample table holds around 50,000 clones, of which 86% were seen once. Less than 6% of the sample goes to the ten largest clones.

On this clone: Its antigen remains unidentified. Sequence at one end of the junction differs from germline and may be a read error.

According to the germline V gene (reference sequence), CDR1 reads SSHAT and CDR2 reads FNYEAQ. Measured from the cysteine to the phenylalanine, the CDR3 is 13 residues long. Of all the DNA, just the CDR3 is kept, 39 bases in frame from base 1. At diagnosis, tumor, uninvolved tumor-adjacent lung and peripheral blood were collected and then preserved as a mix of FFPE and fresh-frozen material. For TCR repertoire profiling, blood samples were analyzed in the form of peripheral blood mononuclear cells. This receptor was obtained from a woman aged 35 to 69 with stage I lung adenocarcinoma. The chain couples TRBV7-7 to TRBJ2-5; a weak D assignment points to TRBD2 (6 bases agree). The specimen was peripheral blood, collected before any cancer treatment. The sequence in DNA is TGTGCTAGCAGCCAGGACCGGGGGGAGACCCAGTACTTC. This is translated as CASSQDRGETQYF.